This T cell receptor beta chain was found in a study of regulatory T cells in long-lasting Graves disease. Libraries of TCR beta came from iRepertoire HTBI primers plus Arm-PCR of CDR3 regions. TCRdb processed the multiplex PCR reads anew with MiXCR; each CDR3 protein has one entry. Among 650,000 to 850,000 distinct CDR3 sequences listed, roughly 30% were seen once. Trimming took off 3 bases at V and 0 bases at J, with 6 bases between the two ends. The CDR3 is made up of 13 amino acids. Of note for this clonotype: Its cognate antigen is unknown.

General study results and limits: Segments TRBV28, TRBJ1-2 and TRBJ2-5 showed preferential usage in persistent disease. Not thyroid tissue but only peripheral blood was studied.

Time point of the sample: persistent/refractory GD, antithyroid drugs over 5 years with positive TRAb. From RNA extracted from PBMCs, the TCR library was made. The patients included were those that came from an endocrinology department in Xi'an, China. The origin of this receptor is a female donor with Graves disease. The sequencing used peripheral blood mononuclear cells (PBMCs), collected when the disease was refractory, from a patient treated with antithyroid drugs. The chain has TRBV12-3 or TRBV12-4 and TRBJ2-7; D not resolved. CDR3 amino acids: CASSLHNSYEQYF. In nucleotides, the CDR3 is TGTGCCAGCAGTTTGCACAACTCCTACGAGCAGTACTTC.